Listed here are 18 T cell receptor beta chains from one sample, sequenced in a study of cytomegalovirus exposure and HLA in healthy donors. Primers for the PCR totalled 60 Vbeta and 13 Jbeta. This table comes from immunoSEQ multiplex PCR, and its TCRdb copy is limited to in-frame clones, with some not included. The repertoire holds 100,000 to 150,000 clones, with roughly 70% as singletons. The sample taken for sequencing was PBMCs. Source of these receptors: a man aged 35 to 55 in good health and CMV-seropositive.

The gene calls are TRBV9 and TRBJ2-5, with 8 bases lining up with TRBD2. The CDR3 is made up of 15 amino acids. The J segment lost 2 bases and the V segment lost 4 bases, leaving 7 bases of the junction unmatched. In germline, CDR1 is SGDLS, CDR2 YYNGEE. CDR3: CASSSPGGAQETQYF. Written as DNA, the CDR3 is TGTGCCAGCAGCTCTCCCGGGGGGGCGCAAGAGACCCAGTACTTC.

The chain carries TRBV5-8 and TRBJ2-2; D is undetermined. Germline V gene lookup returns CDR1 SGHTS and CDR2 YDEGEE. CDR3 length: 15 amino acids. Trimming removed 6 bases at V and 5 bases at J, with 17 bases between. CDR3 DNA: TGTGCCAGCACGGTCTGGGCCATCGCGACCGGGGAGCTGTTTTTT. It codes for CASTVWAIATGELFF.

J is TRBJ1-1 and V is TRBV5-1; TRBD1 matches 7 bases. Germline lookup yields CDR1 SGHRS and CDR2 YFSETQ. V was pared by 2 bases and J by 0 bases, with 4 bases of the junction left unmatched. CDR3 length equals 15 residues. The CDR3 sequence is CASSFQGQLNTEAFF. DNA of the CDR3: TGCGCCAGCAGCTTCCAGGGACAGCTGAACACTGAAGCTTTCTTT. Complete variable domain (other parts from reference TRBV5-1 and TRBJ1-1): KAGVTQTPRYLIKTRGQQVTLSCSPISGHRSVSWYQQTPGQGLQFLFEYFSETQRNKGNFPGRFSGRQFSNSRSEMNVSTLELGDSALYLCASSFQGQLNTEAFFGQGTRLTVV.

This clone is a singleton in its sample. This chain joins TRBV5-1 and TRBJ1-6; 7 nucleotides agree with TRBD1. The CDR3 contains 16 residues. Germline CDR1 reads SGHRS; CDR2 reads YFSETQ. Germline trimming cut 2 bases from V and 3 bases from J; bases unmatched to any gene: 5. CDR3 protein: CASSFAGQVYNSPLHF. CDR3 DNA: TGCGCCAGCAGCTTCGCAGGACAGGTCTATAATTCACCCCTCCACTTT.

This clone was seen only once. CDR3 loop: CASSFSTSGSGSSYEQYF. DNA of the CDR3: TGTGCCAGCAGCTTCTCCACTAGCGGGAGTGGGAGCTCCTACGAGCAGTACTTC. The gene calls are TRBV7-2 and TRBJ2-7; 11 bases line up with TRBD2. V lost 3 bases and J lost 0; bases outside the gene matches: 10. Germline lookup yields CDR1 SGHTA and CDR2 FQGNSA. The CDR3 has 18 amino acids.

The sample holds a few counts of this clone. The rearrangement links TRBV7-9 to TRBJ2-5; D not resolved. Germline CDR1 and CDR2: SEHNR and FQNEAQ (reference sequence). Trimming shortened V by 2 bases and J by 11 bases, and 15 bases separated the two germline ends. The CDR3 is 13 amino acids. CDR3 bases: TGTGCCAGCAGCTTACAGCTAGGTCATGAGCAGTACTTC. This sequence encodes CASSLQLGHEQYF.

This chain links TRBV5-1 with TRBJ1-1; weak D call: TRBD1 (5 bases). Germline-derived CDR1 and CDR2 are SGHRS and YFSETQ. The CDR3 totals 13 residues. The V and J ends lost 0 bases and 8 bases respectively, with 11 bases between them. CDR3 in DNA: TGCGCCAGCAGCTTGGCGGGGGTTTTGGAAGCTTTCTTT. It encodes CASSLAGVLEAFF.

J is TRBJ2-7 and V is TRBV19; 8 nucleotides line up with TRBD2. V shed 5 bases, J shed 5 bases, and the junction held 8 bases outside the gene matches. This CDR3 has 14 residues. The germline V gene encodes CDR1 LNHDA and CDR2 SQIVND (reference sequence). The DNA of the CDR3 is TGTGCCAGTAGTGAGACTAGCGACCGAGACGAGCAGTACTTC. It translates to CASSETSDRDEQYF.

V is TRBV7-9 and J is TRBJ1-1, with unresolved D. Trimming cost V 2 bases and J 5 bases, with 3 bases left between them. From germline, CDR1 is SEHNR and CDR2 FQNEAQ (reference sequence). The CDR3 is 11 amino acids. CDR3 sequence: CASSLRTEAFF. CDR3 sequence (DNA): TGTGCCAGCAGCTTACGGACTGAAGCTTTCTTT. The full variable domain, rest sourced from reference TRBV7-9 and TRBJ1-1, is DTGVSQNPRHKITKRGQNVTFRCDPISEHNRLYWYRQTLGQGPEFLTYFQNEAQLEKSRLLSDRFSAERPKGSFSTLEIQRTEQGDSAMYLCASSLRTEAFFGQGTRLTVV.

The chain couples TRBV25-1 to TRBJ2-2, with D perhaps matching TRBD2 (7 bases). With 7 bases removed from V and 4 bases from J, the gap between germline ends came to 16 bases. CDR1 is MGHDK and CDR2 is SYGVNS in the germline V gene. The CDR3 length is 15 residues. This chain's CDR3 is CASTLRGGSTGELFF. The DNA for the CDR3 is TGTGCCAGCACCCTGAGGGGGGGGAGCACCGGGGAGCTGTTTTTT.

The chain employs TRBV7-2 and TRBJ1-2, with a tentative D call TRBD1 (5 bases). The germline V gene encodes CDR1 SGHTA and CDR2 FQGNSA. The CDR3 has 13 residues. Trimming shortened V by 3 bases and J by 11 bases, and 16 bases separated the two germline ends. The CDR3: CASSFGVRQLYTF. CDR3 nucleotides: TGTGCCAGCAGCTTTGGTGTGCGACAGCTATACACCTTC.

The chain recombines TRBV25-1 with TRBJ2-3; no definite D call. The V end was cut by 1 base, the J end by 3 bases, with 8 bases between. Looked up from germline, CDR1 is MGHDK and CDR2 is SYGVNS. The CDR3 contains 14 residues. The CDR3 is CASSESLRTDTQYF. The CDR3 region has the DNA TGTGCCAGCAGTGAATCCCTACGGACAGATACGCAGTATTTT.

The chain carries TRBV6-5 and TRBJ2-7; the D gene is possibly TRBD2 (6 bases). The CDR3 length is 12 residues. V was clipped by 7 bases and J by 2 bases, with 9 bases between them. The germline gives CDR1 MNHEY, CDR2 SVGAGI. CDR3 in DNA: TGTGCCAGCATGGGGGGAGCCTACGAGCAGTACTTC. Translating it yields CASMGGAYEQYF.

The chain is built from TRBV11-3 and TRBJ2-1, with TRBD2 matching 9 bases. Looked up from germline, CDR1 is SGHNT and CDR2 is YENEEA. V was pared by 3 bases and J by 9 bases, with 9 bases of the junction left unmatched. CDR3 length equals 15 residues. The CDR3 reads CASSFGAGGPVEQFF. CDR3 nucleotides: TGTGCCAGCAGCTTTGGGGCGGGAGGGCCGGTTGAGCAGTTCTTC.

The rearrangement uses TRBV19 and TRBJ1-6; no firm D call. The CDR3 consists of 15 residues. Germline lookup yields CDR1 LNHDA and CDR2 SQIVND (reference sequence). V was trimmed by 4 bases and J by 1 base, leaving 8 bases between them. The CDR3 region is CASSNQESYNSPLHF. DNA of the CDR3: TGTGCCAGTAGTAATCAGGAATCCTATAATTCACCCCTCCACTTT.

The V gene is TRBV13, the J gene TRBJ2-5, with 9 positions matching TRBD1. Germline CDR1 reads PRHDT; CDR2 reads FYEKMQ (reference sequence). Trimming at V came to 5 bases and at J to 4 bases, leaving 5 bases not matched to a gene. The CDR3 has 14 residues. The CDR3 DNA sequence: TGTGCCAGCAGCGGGGGACAGGGCGGAGAGACCCAGTACTTC. Its translation: CASSGGQGGETQYF.

This clone was counted once. The chain combines TRBV18 with TRBJ2-3; 9 nucleotides line up with TRBD2. The CDR3 covers 17 residues. V was clipped by 3 bases and J by 0 bases; unmatched bases: 7. CDR1 and CDR2 from the germline V gene are KGHSH and LQKENI. The CDR3 nucleotides are TGTGCCAGCTCACCTCTGAGCGGGGGGTCTAGCACAGATACGCAGTATTTT. Its protein is CASSPLSGGSSTDTQYF.

Here the CDR3 DNA reads TGTGCCAGCTCACCGCAACAGACCAATGAGCAGTTCTTC. This codes for CASSPQQTNEQFF. The chain is built from TRBV18 and TRBJ2-1; D unclear. Germline V gene sequence: CDR1 KGHSH, CDR2 LQKENI. CDR3 length equals 13 residues. Trimming took 3 bases from V and 6 from J, leaving 9 bases between them.